A selection of T cell receptor beta chains follows, all from one sample in a study of T cell repertoires in cytomegalovirus infection. These receptors have no known antigen. Using its own MiXCR run on the reads, TCRdb lists one record per CDR3 protein. This repertoire shows about 920,000 distinct CDR3 sequences, roughly 30% found once; its top ten account for 11% to 15%. The sequences come from cultured CD8+ T cells from PBMCs, collected from culture after CMV antigen stimulation. The receptors here all came from a human donor in good health (CMV status not recorded). Some clones in this sample may be carry-over from other donors' samples. The CDR3 runs from the conserved cysteine through the conserved F or W. A D gene is named only where the DNA matches it firmly. The size entry is marked missing in some rows and otherwise reads once, few, many or a size class.

TRBV10-3	.	few	TRBJ1-1	TGTGCCGGGGCGGGCCTCAACACTGAAGCTTTCTTT	CAGAGLNTEAFF
TRBV12-3/TRBV12-4	.	many	TRBJ2-1	TGTGCCAGCAGTTCCCCCGGGGCCAAGTACAATGAGCAGTTCTTC	CASSSPGAKYNEQFF
TRBV19	TRBD1	few	TRBJ2-7	TGTGCCAGTAGTTTCGGGGACAGGGGCGAGCAGTACTTC	CASSFGDRGEQYF
TRBV7-9	TRBD1	few	TRBJ1-4	TGTGCCAGCAGCTCGATGCAGGGGGCAACTAATGAAAAACTGTTTTTT	CASSSMQGATNEKLFF
TRBV12-3/TRBV12-4	TRBD1	.	TRBJ2-3	TGTGCCAGCAGTCCACAGGGGCTTCATGGAGATACGCAGTATTTT	CASSPQGLHGDTQYF
TRBV6-5	.	many	TRBJ2-7	TGTGCCAGCAGTTACTCGATTGGAGGGTCGAGCTCCTACGAGCAGTACTTC	CASSYSIGGSSSYEQYF
TRBV5-1	TRBD1	.	TRBJ2-6	TGTGCCAGCAGCGGGGACAGGGCTGGGGCCAACGTCCTGACTTTC	CASSGDRAGANVLTF
TRBV6-8	.	.	TRBJ2-3	TGTGCCAGCAGTAGTAGTACCCGGTATGGGGATACGCAGTATTTT	CASSSSTRYGDTQYF
TRBV6-1	.	few	TRBJ1-4	TGTGCCAGCAGTGAAGCCTCGGTTAGGGAAAAACTGTTTTTT	CASSEASVREKLFF
TRBV6-6	.	.	TRBJ1-1	TGTGCCAGCATGAGGACAGCCTTGAACACTGAAGCTTTCTTT	CASMRTALNTEAFF
TRBV4-3	TRBD1	.	TRBJ1-6	TGCGCCAGCAGCCAGGCGGCAGGGGGCTCCTATAATTCACCCCTCCACTTT	CASSQAAGGSYNSPLHF
TRBV12-3/TRBV12-4	TRBD2	few	TRBJ2-7	TGTGCCAACAGTTCGGGGGGGTACGAGCAGTACTTC	CANSSGGYEQYF
TRBV15	TRBD2	.	TRBJ2-5	TGTGCCACCAGCAGAGACTCCCGGCGGGGGGGGGGAGAGACCCAGTACTTC	CATSRDSRRGGGETQYF
TRBV5-1	TRBD1	.	TRBJ1-1	TGCGCCAGCAGCTTGGGATGGACAGGGTTGAACACTGAAGCTTTCTTT	CASSLGWTGLNTEAFF
TRBV7-2	.	few	TRBJ1-2	TGTGCCAGCAGCCCGGACCTGTCCGAGTACTATGGCTACACCTTC	CASSPDLSEYYGYTF
TRBV7-2	TRBD2	many	TRBJ2-3	TGTGCCAGCAGCTTAGTTTGGGGTAGCGGGGGGGCCACTTCTAGCACAGATACGCAGTATTTT	CASSLVWGSGGATSSTDTQYF
TRBV27	.	few	TRBJ1-2	TGTGCCAGCAGTTTATCCCGGGGGGGGAGCTATGGCTACACCTTC	CASSLSRGGSYGYTF
TRBV15	TRBD1	.	TRBJ1-2	TGTGCCACCAGCAGAGATAGTGAGGGGGCGGCGGTCGGCTACACCTTC	CATSRDSEGAAVGYTF
TRBV5-1	.	.	TRBJ2-1	TGTGCCAGCAGCTTCCAAAGGGAGCAGTTCTTC	CASSFQREQFF
TRBV27	.	once	TRBJ2-5	TGTGCCAGCAGGCGGGGTATTCAAGAGACCCAGTACTTC	CASRRGIQETQYF
TRBV6-2/TRBV6-3	.	few	TRBJ1-5	TGTGCCAGCAGTTACTCCCGAGAGGGTGGGGTTAATCAGCCCCAGCATTTT	CASSYSREGGVNQPQHF
TRBV28	TRBD2	few	TRBJ2-2	TGTGCCAGCAGTTCCGGACTAGCGGGGGGAACGAACACCGGGGAGCTGTTTTTT	CASSSGLAGGTNTGELFF
TRBV20-1	.	.	TRBJ1-5	TGCAGTGCTAGAGATTGGGGGACCCCTGGGCAGCCCCAGCATTTT	CSARDWGTPGQPQHF
TRBV27	TRBD1	few	TRBJ2-5	TGTGCCAGCAGTTGGGGACAGGGGGAGAAGACCCAGTACTTC	CASSWGQGEKTQYF
TRBV29-1	.	few	TRBJ1-1	TGCAGCCTGCGGGAAATGGCGACTGAAGCTTTCTTT	CSLREMATEAFF
TRBV2	.	.	TRBJ1-3	TGTGCCAGCAGGGCAACTGGAAACACCATATATTTT	CASRATGNTIYF
TRBV12-3/TRBV12-4	.	few	TRBJ1-5	TGTGCCAGCAGTCCTAGTGGGGGCGGTAAGAGACCCCAGCATTTT	CASSPSGGGKRPQHF
TRBV28	.	.	TRBJ2-1	TGTGCCAGCTTTACATCTCGGAGGTACAATGAGCAGTTCTTC	CASFTSRRYNEQFF
TRBV6-2/TRBV6-3	.	.	TRBJ2-7	TGTGCCAGCAGTTACTCGACCGGTCCTGACGAGCAGTACTTC	CASSYSTGPDEQYF
TRBV5-6	.	.	TRBJ1-2	TGTGCCAGCAGCTTGGCGGACTTTGGTGGCTACACCTTC	CASSLADFGGYTF
TRBV5-5	TRBD1	few	TRBJ2-2	TGTGCCAGCAGCTTGGGGGACCAGGGGGCATGGACCGGGGAGCTGTTTTTT	CASSLGDQGAWTGELFF
TRBV19	TRBD2	few	TRBJ2-1	TGTGCCAGTAGTATATTCGGGACTAGCGGGGGGGTGTTCGAAGTCGACAATGAGCAGTTCTTC	CASSIFGTSGGVFEVDNEQFF
TRBV12-3/TRBV12-4	.	many	TRBJ2-3	TGTGCCAGCAGTTTTTCCCCAGATACGCAGTATTTT	CASSFSPDTQYF
TRBV5-1	.	.	TRBJ2-5	TGCGCCAGCAGCTTACTAGGTGGGCAAGAGACCCAGCACTTC	CASSLLGGQETQHF
TRBV7-3	.	.	TRBJ1-5	TGTGCCAGCAGCTCAATGACAGCAAATAGCAATCAGCCCCAGCATTTT	CASSSMTANSNQPQHF
TRBV7-7	TRBD1	few	TRBJ2-2	TGTGCTAGCAGCTCCCGGACAGGTCCATCGAACACCGGGGAGCTGTTTTTT	CASSSRTGPSNTGELFF
TRBV19	TRBD1	.	TRBJ1-5	TGTGCCAGTAGTATCCTACGGGACAGAAATAATCAGCCCCAGCATTTT	CASSILRDRNNQPQHF
TRBV28	.	once	TRBJ1-4	TGTGCCAGCAGCCCCGAAGGGTTTAATGAAAAACTGTTTTTT	CASSPEGFNEKLFF
TRBV12-3/TRBV12-4	.	few	TRBJ1-2	TGTGCCAGCAGCTCGGGTTCGGCATTATGGGGCTACACCTTC	CASSSGSALWGYTF
TRBV12-3/TRBV12-4	.	.	TRBJ2-6	TGTGCCAGCAGTCCACCCCGTGGGGCCAACGTCCTGACTTTC	CASSPPRGANVLTF
TRBV7-9	.	many	TRBJ1-1	TGTGCCAGCACCCAAACAACCGGAGTGGCGAGGAGCACTGAAGCTTTCTTT	CASTQTTGVARSTEAFF
TRBV10-3	TRBD2	.	TRBJ2-7	TGTACCATCAGAATTACTAGCGGGGGACTTAATTCCGTGCAGTACTTC	CTIRITSGGLNSVQYF
TRBV2	TRBD1	.	TRBJ1-1	TGTGCCAGCAGTCCCGGGACAGGGCCCTCGAACACTGAAGCTTTCTTT	CASSPGTGPSNTEAFF
TRBV4-2	.	few	TRBJ2-1	TGTGCCAGCAGCTCGAGGGGGGGGGATGAGCAGTTCTTC	CASSSRGGDEQFF
TRBV28	.	few	TRBJ2-2	TGTGCCAGCAACCTTAGGGGGGAGTATTCCGGGGAGCTGTTTTTT	CASNLRGEYSGELFF
TRBV19	TRBD1	many	TRBJ2-7	TGTGCCAGCACCCCGGGACAGGGCCCCTACGAGCAGTACTTC	CASTPGQGPYEQYF
TRBV15	.	many	TRBJ1-6	TGTGCCACCAGCTCCCGTAGTTCTAATTCACCCCTCCACTTT	CATSSRSSNSPLHF
TRBV5-6	.	.	TRBJ2-5	TGTGCCAGCAGCGTACAGGGAAATAAGAGGGAGACCCAGTACTTC	CASSVQGNKRETQYF
TRBV7-3	TRBD2	few	TRBJ2-5	TGTGCCAGCAGCTTTAATCCCTCTGGACTAGCGGGACCTAGGGAGGAGACCCAGTACTTC	CASSFNPSGLAGPREETQYF
TRBV27	TRBD1	.	TRBJ2-5	TGTGCCAGCAGTTTATCGAAAAGTTGGACAGGGAATATAAAGACCCAGTACTTC	CASSLSKSWTGNIKTQYF
TRBV6-5	.	.	TRBJ1-5	TGTGCCAGCGGTCCCTATCAGCCCCAGCATTTT	CASGPYQPQHF
TRBV7-3	TRBD2	few	TRBJ2-3	TGTGCCAGCAGCTTCCTGGGACTAGCGGGCTCGGGAGATACGCAGTATTTT	CASSFLGLAGSGDTQYF
TRBV29-1	.	many	TRBJ1-2	TGCAGCTTCAGGAAGTATCACTATGGCTACACCTTC	CSFRKYHYGYTF